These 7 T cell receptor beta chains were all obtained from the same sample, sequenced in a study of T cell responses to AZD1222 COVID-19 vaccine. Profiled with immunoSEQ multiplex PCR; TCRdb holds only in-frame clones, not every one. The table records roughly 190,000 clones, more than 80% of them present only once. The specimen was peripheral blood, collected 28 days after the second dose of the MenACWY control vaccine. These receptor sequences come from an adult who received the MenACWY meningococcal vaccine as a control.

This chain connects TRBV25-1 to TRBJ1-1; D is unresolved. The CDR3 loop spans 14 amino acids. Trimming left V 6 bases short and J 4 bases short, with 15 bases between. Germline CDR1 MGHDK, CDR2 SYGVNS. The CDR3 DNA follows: TGTGCCAGCAGCGCCTGGGCGGGTGCCACTGAAGCTTTCTTT. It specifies CASSAWAGATEAFF. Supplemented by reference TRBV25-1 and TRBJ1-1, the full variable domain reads EADIYQTPRYLVIGTGKKITLECSQTMGHDKMYWYQQDPGMELHLIHYSYGVNSTEKGDLSSESTVSRIRTEHFPLTLESARPSHTSQYLCASSAWAGATEAFFGQGTRLTVV.

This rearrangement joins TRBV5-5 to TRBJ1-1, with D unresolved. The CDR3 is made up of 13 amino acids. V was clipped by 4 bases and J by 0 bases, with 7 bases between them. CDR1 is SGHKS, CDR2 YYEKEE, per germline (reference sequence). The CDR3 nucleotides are TGTGCCAGCAGCCTATCAGTGAACACTGAAGCTTTCTTT. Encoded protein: CASSLSVNTEAFF.

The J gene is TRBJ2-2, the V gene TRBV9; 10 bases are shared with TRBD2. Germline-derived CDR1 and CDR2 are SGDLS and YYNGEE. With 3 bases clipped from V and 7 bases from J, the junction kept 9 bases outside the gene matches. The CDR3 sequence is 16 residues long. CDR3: CASSEGLALSVGELFF. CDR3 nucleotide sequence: TGTGCCAGCAGCGAGGGACTAGCGTTAAGTGTCGGGGAGCTGTTTTTT.

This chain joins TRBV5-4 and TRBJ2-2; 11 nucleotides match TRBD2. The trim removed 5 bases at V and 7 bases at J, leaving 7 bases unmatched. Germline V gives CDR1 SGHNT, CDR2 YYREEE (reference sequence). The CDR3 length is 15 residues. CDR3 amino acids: CASRLAGGPSGELFF. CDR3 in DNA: TGTGCCAGCAGGTTAGCGGGAGGGCCAAGCGGGGAGCTGTTTTTT.

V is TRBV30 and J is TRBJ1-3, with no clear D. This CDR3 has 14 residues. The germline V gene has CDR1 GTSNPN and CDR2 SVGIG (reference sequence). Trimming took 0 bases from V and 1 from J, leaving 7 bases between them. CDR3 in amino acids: CAWSVAVSGNTIYF. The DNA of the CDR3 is TGTGCCTGGAGTGTAGCAGTTTCTGGAAACACCATATATTTT.

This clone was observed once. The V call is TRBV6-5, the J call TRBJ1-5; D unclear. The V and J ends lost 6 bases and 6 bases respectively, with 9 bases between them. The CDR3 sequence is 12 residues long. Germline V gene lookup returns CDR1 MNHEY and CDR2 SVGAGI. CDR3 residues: CASRTLGQPQHF. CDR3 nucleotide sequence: TGTGCCAGCAGGACCTTGGGTCAGCCCCAGCATTTT.

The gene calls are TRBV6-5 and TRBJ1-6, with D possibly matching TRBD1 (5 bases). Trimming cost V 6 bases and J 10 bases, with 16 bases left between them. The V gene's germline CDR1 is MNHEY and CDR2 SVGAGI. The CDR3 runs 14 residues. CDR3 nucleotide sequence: TGTGCCAGCAGGCTCCGACGGGACCGGTCACCCCTCCACTTT. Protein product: CASRLRRDRSPLHF.